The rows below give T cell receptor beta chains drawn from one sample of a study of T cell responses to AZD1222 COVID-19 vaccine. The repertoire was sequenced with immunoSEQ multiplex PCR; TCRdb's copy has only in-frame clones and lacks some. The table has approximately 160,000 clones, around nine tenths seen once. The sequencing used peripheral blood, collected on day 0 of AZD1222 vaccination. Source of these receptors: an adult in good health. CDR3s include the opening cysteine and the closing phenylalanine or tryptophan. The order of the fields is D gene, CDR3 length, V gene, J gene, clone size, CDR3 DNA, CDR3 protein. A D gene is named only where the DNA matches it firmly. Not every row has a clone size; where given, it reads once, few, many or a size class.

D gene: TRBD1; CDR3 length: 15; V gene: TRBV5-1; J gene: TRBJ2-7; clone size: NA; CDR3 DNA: TGCGCCAGCAGCTTGGCCGCGACAGGGGACTACGAGCAGTACTTC; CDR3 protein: CASSLAATGDYEQYF
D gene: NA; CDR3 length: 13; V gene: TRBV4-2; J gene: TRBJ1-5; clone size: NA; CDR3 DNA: TGTGCCAGCAGCCGGACAGAGTATCAGCCCCAGCATTTT; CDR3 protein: CASSRTEYQPQHF
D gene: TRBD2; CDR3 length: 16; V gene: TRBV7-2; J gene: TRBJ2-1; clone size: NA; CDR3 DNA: TGTGCCAGCAGCTTAGGCCTAGCGGGGGGTGGGAATGAGCAGTTCTTC; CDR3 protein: CASSLGLAGGGNEQFF
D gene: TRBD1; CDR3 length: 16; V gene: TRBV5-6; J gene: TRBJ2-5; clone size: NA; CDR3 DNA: TGTGCCAGCAGCCCCGGGACAGGGGGCGCGTCAGAGACCCAGTACTTC; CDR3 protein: CASSPGTGGASETQYF
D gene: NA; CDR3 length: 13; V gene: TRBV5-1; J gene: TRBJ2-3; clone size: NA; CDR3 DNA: TGCGCCAGCAGCTTGGATGGGCTAGATACGCAGTATTTT; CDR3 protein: CASSLDGLDTQYF
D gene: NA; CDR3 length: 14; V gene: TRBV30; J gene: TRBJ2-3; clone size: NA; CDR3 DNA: TGTGCCTGGGCCCCCGGGACCATCCTGGATACGCAGTATTTT; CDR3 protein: CAWAPGTILDTQYF
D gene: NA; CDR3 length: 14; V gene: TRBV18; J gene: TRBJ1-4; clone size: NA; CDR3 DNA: TGTGCCAGCTCACCGTCCGGGGATCATGAAAAACTGTTTTTT; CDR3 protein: CASSPSGDHEKLFF
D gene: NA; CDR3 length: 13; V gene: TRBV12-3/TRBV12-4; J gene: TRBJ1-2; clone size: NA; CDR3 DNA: TGTGCCAGCAGTTTGGGGGACAAATATGGCTACACCTTC; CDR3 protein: CASSLGDKYGYTF
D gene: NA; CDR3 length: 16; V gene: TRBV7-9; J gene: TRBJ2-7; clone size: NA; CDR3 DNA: TGTGCCAGCAGAGGGTCGAAGAGGGGGAGCTCCTACGAGCAGTACTTC; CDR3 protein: CASRGSKRGSSYEQYF
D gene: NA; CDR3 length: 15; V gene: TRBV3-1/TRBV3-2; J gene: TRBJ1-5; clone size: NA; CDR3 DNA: TGTGCCAGCAGCCAAGGTGCAGGGAGGAATCAGCCCCAGCATTTT; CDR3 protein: CASSQGAGRNQPQHF
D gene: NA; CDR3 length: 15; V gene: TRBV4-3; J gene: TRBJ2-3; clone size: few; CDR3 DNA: TGCGCCAGCAGCCAAGAAGTCTCAGGGACTGGTACGCAGTATTTT; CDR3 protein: CASSQEVSGTGTQYF
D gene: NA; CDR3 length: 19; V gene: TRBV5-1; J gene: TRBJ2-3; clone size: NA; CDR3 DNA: TGCGCCAGCAGCTTGATGGGTGGGCTAGCGAGTCCCAGCACAGATACGCAGTATTTT; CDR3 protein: CASSLMGGLASPSTDTQYF
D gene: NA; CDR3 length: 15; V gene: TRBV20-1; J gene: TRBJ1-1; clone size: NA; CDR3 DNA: TGCAGTGCTAGTTTGGTCGGGGGGCTGAGCACTGAAGCTTTCTTT; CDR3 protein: CSASLVGGLSTEAFF
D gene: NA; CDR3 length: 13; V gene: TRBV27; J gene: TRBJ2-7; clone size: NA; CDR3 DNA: TGTGCCAGCAGTTCAAGCAGCTCCTACGAGCAGTACTTC; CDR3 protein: CASSSSSSYEQYF
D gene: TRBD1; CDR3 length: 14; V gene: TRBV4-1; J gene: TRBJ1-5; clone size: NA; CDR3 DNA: TGCGCCAGCAGCCGAGACAGGGCGGGTCAGCCCCAGCATTTT; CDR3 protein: CASSRDRAGQPQHF
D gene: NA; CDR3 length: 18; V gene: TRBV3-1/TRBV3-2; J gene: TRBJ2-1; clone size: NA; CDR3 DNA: TGTGCCAGCAGCCAAGATTTTGTAACGGAGAGCTCCTACAATGAGCAGTTCTTC; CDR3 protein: CASSQDFVTESSYNEQFF
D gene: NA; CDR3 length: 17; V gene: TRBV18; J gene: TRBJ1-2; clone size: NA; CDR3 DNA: TGTGCCAGCTCACTTGACTTTGCCGGGACTGACCGTTATGGCTACACCTTC; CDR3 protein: CASSLDFAGTDRYGYTF
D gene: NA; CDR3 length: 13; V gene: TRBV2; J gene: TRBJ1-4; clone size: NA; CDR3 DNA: TGTGCCAGCAGTGAAAATCAAGGTGAAAAACTGTTTTTT; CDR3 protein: CASSENQGEKLFF
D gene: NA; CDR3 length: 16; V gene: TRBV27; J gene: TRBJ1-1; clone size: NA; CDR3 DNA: TGTGCCAGCAGTTTCTCCGGGGGCGCGGGGGACACTGAAGCTTTCTTT; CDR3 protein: CASSFSGGAGDTEAFF
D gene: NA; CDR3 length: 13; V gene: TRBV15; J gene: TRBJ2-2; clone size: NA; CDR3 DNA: TGTGCCACCAGTCTTTCGGCGGTCGGGGAGCTGTTTTTT; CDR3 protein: CATSLSAVGELFF
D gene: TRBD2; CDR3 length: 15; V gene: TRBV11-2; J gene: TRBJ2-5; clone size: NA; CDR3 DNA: TGTGCCAGCAGCTTAGAACGGCTAGCGGGGGAGACCCAGTACTTC; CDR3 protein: CASSLERLAGETQYF
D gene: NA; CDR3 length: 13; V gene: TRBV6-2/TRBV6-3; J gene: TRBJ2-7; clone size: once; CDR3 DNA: TGTGCCAGCAGTCGTGACGCGGTTGGCGAGCAGTACTTC; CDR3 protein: CASSRDAVGEQYF
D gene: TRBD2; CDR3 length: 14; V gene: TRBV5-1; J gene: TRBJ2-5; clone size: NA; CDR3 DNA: TGCGCCAGCAGAGGTCGGGGGGGAGAAGAGACCCAGTACTTC; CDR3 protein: CASRGRGGEETQYF
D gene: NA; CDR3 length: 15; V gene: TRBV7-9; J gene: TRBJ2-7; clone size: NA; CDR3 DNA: TGTGCCAGCAGCATCCCCCCTCCGGGGGCCCACGAGCAGTACTTC; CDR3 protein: CASSIPPPGAHEQYF
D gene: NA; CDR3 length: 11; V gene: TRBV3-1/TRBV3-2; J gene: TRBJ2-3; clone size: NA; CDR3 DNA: TGTGCCAGCAGCCAAGGAGTGGGGCAGTATTTT; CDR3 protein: CASSQGVGQYF
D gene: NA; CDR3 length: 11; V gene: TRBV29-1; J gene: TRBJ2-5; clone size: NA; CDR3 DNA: TGCAGCGTTGAGTTTCGAGAGACCCAGTACTTC; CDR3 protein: CSVEFRETQYF
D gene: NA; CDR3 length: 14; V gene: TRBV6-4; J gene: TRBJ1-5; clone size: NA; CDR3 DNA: TGTGCCAGCAGCCCAACAGGGATCAATCAGCCCCAGCATTTT; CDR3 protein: CASSPTGINQPQHF
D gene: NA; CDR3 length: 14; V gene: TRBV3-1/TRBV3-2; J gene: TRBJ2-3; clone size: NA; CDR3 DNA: TGTGCCAGCAGCCTTAGCGGACCCACAGATACGCAGTATTTT; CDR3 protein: CASSLSGPTDTQYF
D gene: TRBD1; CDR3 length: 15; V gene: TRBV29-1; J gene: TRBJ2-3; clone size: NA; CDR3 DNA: TGCAGCCAAGGGTCCCCAGGGGGCCGCACAGATACGCAGTATTTT; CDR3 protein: CSQGSPGGRTDTQYF
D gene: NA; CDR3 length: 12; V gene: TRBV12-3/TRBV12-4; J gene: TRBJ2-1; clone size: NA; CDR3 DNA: TGTGCCAGCGGTGGCTCCTACAATGAGCAGTTCTTC; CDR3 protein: CASGGSYNEQFF
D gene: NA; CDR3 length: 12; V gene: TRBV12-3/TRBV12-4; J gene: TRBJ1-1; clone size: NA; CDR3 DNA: TGTGCCAGCAGAGTTGCGAACACTGAAGCTTTCTTT; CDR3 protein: CASRVANTEAFF
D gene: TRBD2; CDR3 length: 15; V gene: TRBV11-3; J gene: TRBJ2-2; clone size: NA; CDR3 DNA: TGTGCCAGCAGCGCCCGGAGCGGGGGGGCCGGGGAGCTGTTTTTT; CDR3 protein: CASSARSGGAGELFF
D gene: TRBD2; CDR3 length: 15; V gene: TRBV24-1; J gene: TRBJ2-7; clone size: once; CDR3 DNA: TGTGCCACCAGTGATGGGACTAGCGGGGGTAAAGAGCAGTACTTC; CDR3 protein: CATSDGTSGGKEQYF
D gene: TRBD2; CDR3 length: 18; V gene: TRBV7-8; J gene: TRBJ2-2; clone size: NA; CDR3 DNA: TGTGCCAGCAGCTCTTGGACTAGCGGGGGGAGTGGCACCGGGGAGCTGTTTTTT; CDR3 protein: CASSSWTSGGSGTGELFF
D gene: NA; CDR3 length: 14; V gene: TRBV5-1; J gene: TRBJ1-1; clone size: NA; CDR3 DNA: TGCGCCAGCAGCAGAACAGTAGAGAACACTGAAGCTTTCTTT; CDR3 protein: CASSRTVENTEAFF
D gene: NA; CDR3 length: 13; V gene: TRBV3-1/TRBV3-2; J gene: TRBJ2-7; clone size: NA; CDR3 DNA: TGTGCCAGCGCGCTGGGTAACTCCTACGAGCAGTACTTC; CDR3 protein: CASALGNSYEQYF
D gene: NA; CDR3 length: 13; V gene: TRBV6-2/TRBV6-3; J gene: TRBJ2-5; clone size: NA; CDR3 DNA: TGTGCCAGCAGTTATTACAGTCAAGAGACCCAGTACTTC; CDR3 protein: CASSYYSQETQYF
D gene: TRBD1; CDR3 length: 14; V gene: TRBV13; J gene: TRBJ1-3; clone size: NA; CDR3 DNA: TGTGCCAGCAGCCTCGACAGGGGAGGAAACACCATATATTTT; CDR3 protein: CASSLDRGGNTIYF
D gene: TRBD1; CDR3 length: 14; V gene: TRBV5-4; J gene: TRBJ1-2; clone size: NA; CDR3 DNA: TGTGCCAGCAGCTTGCCCGGGACAGGGGATGGCTACACCTTC; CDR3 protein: CASSLPGTGDGYTF
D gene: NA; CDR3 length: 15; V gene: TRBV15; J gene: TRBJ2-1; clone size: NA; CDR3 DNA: TGTGCCACCAGCAGATGGGGGGGGCCAGACAATGAGCAGTTCTTC; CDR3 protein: CATSRWGGPDNEQFF
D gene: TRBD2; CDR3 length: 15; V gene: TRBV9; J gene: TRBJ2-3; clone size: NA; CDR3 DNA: TGTGCCAGCAGCGTAGCTCCCGGGGGGACAGATACGCAGTATTTT; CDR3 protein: CASSVAPGGTDTQYF
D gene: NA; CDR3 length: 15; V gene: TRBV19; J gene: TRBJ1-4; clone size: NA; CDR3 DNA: TGTGCCAGTAGTACAACCGGACAGACTAATGAAAAACTGTTTTTT; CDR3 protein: CASSTTGQTNEKLFF
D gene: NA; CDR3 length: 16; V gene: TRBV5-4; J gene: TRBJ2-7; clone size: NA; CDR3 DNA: TGTGCCAGCAGCTCTCCCCCGGGGGCGAGCTCCTACGAGCAGTACTTC; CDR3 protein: CASSSPPGASSYEQYF
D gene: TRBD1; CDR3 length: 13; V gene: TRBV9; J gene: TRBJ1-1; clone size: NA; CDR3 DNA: TGTGCGAGGACAGGGCCTATGAACACTGAAGCTTTCTTT; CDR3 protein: CARTGPMNTEAFF
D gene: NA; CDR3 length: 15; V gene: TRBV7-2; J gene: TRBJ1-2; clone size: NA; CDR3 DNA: TGTGCCAGCAGCTTAAACAATGCAGGGCTGGTCGGCTACACCTTC; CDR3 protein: CASSLNNAGLVGYTF
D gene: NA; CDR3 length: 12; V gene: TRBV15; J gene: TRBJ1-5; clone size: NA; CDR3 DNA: TGTGCCACCAGCAGAGGTTTTCAGCCCCAGCATTTT; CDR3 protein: CATSRGFQPQHF
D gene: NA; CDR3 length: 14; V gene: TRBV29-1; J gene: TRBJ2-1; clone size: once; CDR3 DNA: TGCAGAATTGGTGGGGCAGGGCTGGGCAATGAGCAGTTCTTC; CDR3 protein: CRIGGAGLGNEQFF
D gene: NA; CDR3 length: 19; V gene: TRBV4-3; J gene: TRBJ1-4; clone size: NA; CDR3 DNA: TGCGCCAGCAGCCAAGATTATTTTTCCTCGAGGCCGAGTAATGAAAAACTGTTTTTT; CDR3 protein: CASSQDYFSSRPSNEKLFF
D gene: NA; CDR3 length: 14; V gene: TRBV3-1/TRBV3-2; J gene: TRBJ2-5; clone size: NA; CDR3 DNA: TGTGCCAGCAGCCAGAGCCATCTGGACGAGACCCAGTACTTC; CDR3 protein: CASSQSHLDETQYF
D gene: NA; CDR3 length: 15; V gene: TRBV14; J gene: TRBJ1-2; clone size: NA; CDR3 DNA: TGTGCCAGCAGCCTCGTCGGGGGGGCGTCCTATGGCTACACCTTC; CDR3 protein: CASSLVGGASYGYTF
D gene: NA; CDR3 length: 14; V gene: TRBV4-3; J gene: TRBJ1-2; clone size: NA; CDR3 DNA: TGCGCCAGCAGCCAAGATCGGGGAAACTATGGCTACACCTTC; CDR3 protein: CASSQDRGNYGYTF
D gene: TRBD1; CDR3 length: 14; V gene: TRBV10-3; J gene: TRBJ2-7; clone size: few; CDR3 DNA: TGTGCCATCAGTCCCGGGACAGGGATGGGGGAGCAGTACTTC; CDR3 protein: CAISPGTGMGEQYF
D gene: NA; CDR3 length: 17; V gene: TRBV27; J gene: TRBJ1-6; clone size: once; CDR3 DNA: TGTGCCAGCTGCTCGGGACTCCCGAGCTCCTATAATTCACCCCTCCACTTT; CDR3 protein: CASCSGLPSSYNSPLHF
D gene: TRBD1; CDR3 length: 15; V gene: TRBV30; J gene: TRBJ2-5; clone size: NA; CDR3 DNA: TGTGCCTGGAGTCCTACAGGGGCCGCGGGAGAGACCCAGTACTTC; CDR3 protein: CAWSPTGAAGETQYF
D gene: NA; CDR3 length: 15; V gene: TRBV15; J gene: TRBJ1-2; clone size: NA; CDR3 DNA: TGTGCCACCAGCAGAGTGGGACCGGACAACTATGGCTACACCTTC; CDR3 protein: CATSRVGPDNYGYTF
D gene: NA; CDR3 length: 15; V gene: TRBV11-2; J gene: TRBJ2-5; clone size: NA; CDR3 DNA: TGTGCCAGCAGCTTATTAGATGGGTGGCAAGAGACCCAGTACTTC; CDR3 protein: CASSLLDGWQETQYF
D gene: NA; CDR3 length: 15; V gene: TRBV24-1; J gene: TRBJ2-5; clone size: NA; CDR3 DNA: TGTGCCACCAGTGAGGGTCGGCGGGACAGAGAGACCCAGTACTTC; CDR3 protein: CATSEGRRDRETQYF
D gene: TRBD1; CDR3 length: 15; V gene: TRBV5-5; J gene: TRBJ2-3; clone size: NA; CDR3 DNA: TGTGCCAGCAGCGTGACAGGGGGGATCACAGATACGCAGTATTTT; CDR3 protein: CASSVTGGITDTQYF